This record concerns one TCR beta chain sequence. Authors' analysis steps: The authors estimated nucleated cell counts from reference gene primer amplification. The method was immunoSEQ multiplex PCR; TCRdb's version includes in-frame clones alone and lacks a portion of them. V and J calls and clone size come straight from that table; D and trimming were deduced from the DNA. The table has approximately 70,000 clones, around nine tenths seen once; the top ten hold about 1.3%. This entry belongs to a study of blood T cell repertoires in COVID-19. Study-level background: The study drew acute and convalescent COVID-19 samples from the United States, Italy and Spain. PBMCs, B-cell-depleted T cells, or T cells provided the cDNA or gDNA that made up the material.

V shed 1 base and J shed 5 bases, with 5 bases lying between them. Germline CDR1 PRHDT, CDR2 FYEKMQ (reference sequence). The CDR3 extends over 12 amino acids. Sequencing used peripheral blood. This TCR was recovered from a human donor in a cohort sampled during active COVID-19. The rearrangement joins TRBV13 to TRBJ1-1; D gene unclear. The CDR3 bases are TGTGCCAGCAGCTTAGATCCTACTGAAGCTTTCTTT. Protein sequence: CASSLDPTEAFF.